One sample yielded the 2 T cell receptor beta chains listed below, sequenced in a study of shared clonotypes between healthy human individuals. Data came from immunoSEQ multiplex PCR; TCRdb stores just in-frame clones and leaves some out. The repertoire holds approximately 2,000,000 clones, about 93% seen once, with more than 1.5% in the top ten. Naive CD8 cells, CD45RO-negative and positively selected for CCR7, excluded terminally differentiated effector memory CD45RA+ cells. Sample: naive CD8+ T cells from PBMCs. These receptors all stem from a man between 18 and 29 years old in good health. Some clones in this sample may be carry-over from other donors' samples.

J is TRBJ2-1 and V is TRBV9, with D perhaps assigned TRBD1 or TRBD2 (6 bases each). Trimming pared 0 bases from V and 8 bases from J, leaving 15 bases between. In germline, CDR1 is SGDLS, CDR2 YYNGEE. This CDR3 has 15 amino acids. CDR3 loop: CASSVEVLGGHEQFF. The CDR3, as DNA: TGTGCCAGCAGCGTAGAAGTCCTCGGGGGCCATGAGCAGTTCTTC.

The CDR3 sequence: CASSQDRDGYEQYF. In nucleotides, the CDR3 is TGCGCCAGCAGCCAAGACAGGGATGGTTACGAGCAGTACTTC. The chain couples TRBV4-1 to TRBJ2-7; possible D gene TRBD1, 5 bases. The germline V gene encodes CDR1 MGHRA and CDR2 YSYEKL. V was shortened by 0 bases and J by 4 bases, with 10 bases between the two germline ends. The CDR3 spans 14 residues.